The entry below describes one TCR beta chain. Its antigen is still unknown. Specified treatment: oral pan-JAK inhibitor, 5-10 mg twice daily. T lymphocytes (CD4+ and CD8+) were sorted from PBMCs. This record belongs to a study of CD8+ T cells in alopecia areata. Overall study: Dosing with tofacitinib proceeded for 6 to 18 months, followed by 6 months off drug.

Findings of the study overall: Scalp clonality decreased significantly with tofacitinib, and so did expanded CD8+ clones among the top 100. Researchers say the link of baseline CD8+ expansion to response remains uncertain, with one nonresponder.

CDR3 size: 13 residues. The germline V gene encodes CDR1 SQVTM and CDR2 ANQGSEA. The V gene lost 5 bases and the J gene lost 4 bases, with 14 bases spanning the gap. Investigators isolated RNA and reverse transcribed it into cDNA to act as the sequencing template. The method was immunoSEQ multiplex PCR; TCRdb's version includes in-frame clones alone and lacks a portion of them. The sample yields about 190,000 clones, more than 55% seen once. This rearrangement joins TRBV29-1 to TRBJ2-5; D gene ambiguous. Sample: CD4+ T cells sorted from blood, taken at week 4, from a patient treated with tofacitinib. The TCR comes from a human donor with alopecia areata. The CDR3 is CSVSYGLGETQYF. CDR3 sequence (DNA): TGCAGCGTTTCTTACGGATTGGGAGAGACCCAGTACTTC. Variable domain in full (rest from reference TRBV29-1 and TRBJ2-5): SAVISQKPSRDICQRGTSLTIQCQVDSQVTMMFWYRQQPGQSLTLIATANQGSEATYESGFVIDKFPISRPNLTFSTLTVSNMSPEDSSIYLCSVSYGLGETQYFGPGTRLLVL.